This is a list of T cell receptor beta chains from one sample in a study of regulatory T cells in long-lasting Graves disease. TCRdb ran MiXCR on the multiplex PCR reads and lists one entry per CDR3 protein. The table has about 290,000 distinct CDR3 sequences, more than 20% seen once. Sequenced here: peripheral blood mononuclear cells (PBMCs), sampled when the disease was refractory, from a patient treated with antithyroid drugs. The receptors shown here come from a female donor with Graves disease. Each CDR3 is given with its conserved first and last residue. Fields, in order: clone size, J gene, D gene, V gene, CDR3 protein, CDR3 DNA. A D gene is named only where the DNA matches it firmly. Size is stated for part of the rows, as once, few or many counts, or as a class when the clone is expanded.

.	TRBJ2-2	TRBD1	TRBV20-1	CSARDAGGRGELFF	TGCAGTGCTAGAGATGCAGGGGGCCGCGGGGAGCTGTTTTTT
.	TRBJ2-5	TRBD2	TRBV7-9	CASSFAAGVETQYF	TGTGCCAGCAGCTTCGCAGCGGGAGTAGAGACCCAGTACTTC
many	TRBJ1-1	.	TRBV2	CATLKVLNTEAFF	TGTGCCACCCTCAAGGTCTTGAACACTGAAGCTTTCTTT
many	TRBJ1-2	.	TRBV7-2	CASSLAQTGPLGYTF	TGTGCCAGCAGCTTAGCCCAGACAGGTCCGTTAGGCTACACCTTC
.	TRBJ2-7	TRBD2	TRBV9	CASSVGTSGWYEQYF	TGTGCCAGCAGCGTAGGGACTAGCGGTTGGTACGAGCAGTACTTC
.	TRBJ2-3	.	TRBV9	CASSANLASDTQYF	TGTGCCAGCAGCGCCAACCTAGCGTCAGATACGCAGTATTTT
.	TRBJ2-4	TRBD1	TRBV18	CASSRQGAGKNIQYF	TGTGCCAGCTCAAGACAGGGGGCTGGCAAAAACATTCAGTACTTC
many	TRBJ2-5	.	TRBV6-2/TRBV6-3	CASSYSFSSQETQYF	TGTGCCAGCAGTTACTCTTTTTCCAGCCAAGAGACCCAGTACTTC
.	TRBJ2-1	.	TRBV28	CASYLSPDNEQFF	TGTGCCAGCTACCTAAGTCCCGACAATGAGCAGTTCTTC
.	TRBJ1-2	.	TRBV7-2	CASSLEWGNYGYAF	TGTGCCAGCAGCTTAGAGTGGGGCAACTATGGCTACGCCTTC
few	TRBJ2-7	TRBD2	TRBV27	CASSEGGGMNEQYF	TGTGCCAGCAGTGAGGGCGGGGGGATGAACGAGCAGTACTTC
many	TRBJ1-1	.	TRBV10-3	CATGERERNTEAFF	TGTGCCACGGGGGAAAGGGAAAGGAACACTGAAGCTTTCTTT
once	TRBJ1-2	TRBD1	TRBV30	CAWIPGQGINYGYTF	TGTGCCTGGATCCCGGGACAGGGGATTAACTATGGCTACACCTTC
few	TRBJ2-7	TRBD1	TRBV18	CASSLGTDRTDEQYF	TGTGCCAGCTCACTTGGGACAGATAGGACCGACGAGCAGTACTTC
.	TRBJ2-7	TRBD1	TRBV28	CASSSVRTGLTYEQYF	TGTGCCAGCAGTTCCGTTCGGACAGGGTTGACCTACGAGCAGTACTTC
few	TRBJ2-4	TRBD2	TRBV27	CASRPHTGGFLAGEDNIQYF	TGTGCCAGCCGCCCTCACACGGGGGGATTTTTAGCGGGAGAGGATAACATTCAGTACTTC
many	TRBJ1-5	.	TRBV27	CASSFQGQPQHF	TGTGCCAGCAGTTTCCAGGGGCAGCCCCAGCATTTT
few	TRBJ1-1	TRBD1	TRBV12-3/TRBV12-4	CASSPDRGQGNTEAFF	TGTGCCAGCAGCCCGGACAGGGGGCAGGGGAACACTGAAGCTTTCTTT
many	TRBJ1-1	TRBD1	TRBV3-1	CASSQGDRDVFFF	TGTGCCAGCAGCCAAGGGGACAGGGATGTGTTTTTCTTT
many	TRBJ1-2	TRBD1	TRBV28	CASSQTGGYGYTF	TGTGCCAGCAGTCAGACAGGGGGCTATGGCTACACCTTC
.	TRBJ2-7	.	TRBV11-2	CASSLDWSGEQYF	TGTGCCAGCAGCTTAGATTGGTCAGGCGAGCAGTACTTC
few	TRBJ1-1	.	TRBV29-1	CSVEGYLNTEAFF	TGCAGCGTTGAGGGTTACTTGAACACTGAAGCTTTCTTT
.	TRBJ2-5	.	TRBV7-2	CASSLYSGQETQYF	TGTGCCAGCAGCTTATATAGCGGCCAAGAGACCCAGTACTTC
.	TRBJ2-5	TRBD1	TRBV27	CASSSHPGDRGWVAQYF	TGTGCCAGCAGTTCGCACCCGGGGGACAGGGGTTGGGTGGCCCAGTACTTC
many	TRBJ1-4	TRBD1	TRBV7-2	CASSLRTGGLVKLFF	TGTGCCAGCAGCTTACGGACAGGGGGCCTAGTAAAACTGTTTTTT
.	TRBJ2-1	TRBD2	TRBV28	CATSGIPYNEQFF	TGTGCCACCAGCGGGATCCCCTACAATGAGCAGTTCTTC
.	TRBJ1-6	.	TRBV7-2	CASSLLVGSPLHF	TGTGCCAGCAGCTTACTTGTTGGTTCACCCCTCCACTTT
.	TRBJ2-2	.	TRBV27	CASSLSGIGDTGELFF	TGTGCCAGCAGTTTATCAGGAATCGGGGACACCGGGGAGCTGTTTTTT
many	TRBJ2-5	.	TRBV18	CASSPSAGMGETQYF	TGTGCCAGCTCACCCTCGGCGGGAATGGGGGAGACCCAGTACTTC
few	TRBJ1-5	.	TRBV5-6	CACGGFGQPQHF	TGTGCCTGCGGGGGGTTTGGTCAGCCCCAGCATTTT
.	TRBJ2-5	TRBD1	TRBV20-1	CSAGTAQETQYF	TGCAGTGCTGGGACAGCTCAAGAGACCCAGTACTTC
.	TRBJ2-7	.	TRBV3-1	CASSRGRDAYEQYF	TGTGCCAGCAGCCGCGGCCGGGACGCCTACGAGCAGTACTTC
few	TRBJ2-7	.	TRBV25-1	CASSEWRSYEQYF	TGTGCCAGCAGTGAATGGAGGTCCTACGAGCAGTACTTC
.	TRBJ2-2	TRBD1	TRBV7-2	CASSLTVRGRLRNTGELFF	TGTGCCAGCAGCTTAACAGTCAGGGGGCGACTTCGGAACACCGGGGAGCTGTTTTTT
many	TRBJ2-4	.	TRBV11-2	CASSLVRGPKNIQYF	TGTGCCAGCAGCTTAGTTCGGGGGCCCAAAAACATTCAGTACTTC
few	TRBJ2-7	TRBD2	TRBV27	CASSTMTSGYEQYF	TGTGCCAGCAGTACGATGACTAGCGGGTACGAGCAGTACTTC
many	TRBJ1-2	.	TRBV14	CASSYQSLGYTF	TGTGCCAGCAGCTATCAAAGCCTTGGCTACACCTTC
few	TRBJ2-7	.	TRBV7-9	CASSPGLTGEQYF	TGTGCCAGCAGCCCGGGACTGACAGGCGAGCAGTACTTC
.	TRBJ2-7	TRBD2	TRBV20-1	CSAPTGGREEQYF	TGCAGTGCTCCGACTGGCGGGAGAGAAGAGCAGTACTTC
few	TRBJ2-1	.	TRBV20-1	CSARDPEYLYNEQFF	TGCAGTGCTAGAGATCCGGAGTACCTCTACAATGAGCAGTTCTTC
many	TRBJ1-2	.	TRBV2	CASALDGVYGYTF	TGTGCCAGCGCCCTGGACGGAGTCTATGGCTACACCTTC
many	TRBJ1-1	.	TRBV11-1	CASGRGLNTEAFF	TGTGCCAGCGGACGGGGCCTTAACACTGAAGCTTTCTTT
.	TRBJ2-5	.	TRBV28	CASTAGPPQETQYF	TGTGCCAGTACAGCAGGGCCCCCCCAAGAGACCCAGTACTTC
.	TRBJ1-6	.	TRBV20-1	CSASFRGMVSPLHF	TGCAGTGCTTCCTTCCGGGGAATGGTCTCACCCCTCCACTTT
.	TRBJ1-6	TRBD1	TRBV4-1	CASSQPDRGPGGNTPLHF	TGCGCCAGCAGCCAACCAGACAGGGGTCCAGGGGGTAATACCCCCCTCCACTTT
few	TRBJ2-2	.	TRBV20-1	CSASKGNTGELFF	TGCAGTGCTAGTAAAGGGAACACCGGGGAGCTGTTTTTT
.	TRBJ1-5	.	TRBV6-1	CASALRGNPPQHF	TGTGCCTCAGCACTGAGAGGCAATCCGCCCCAGCATTTT
.	TRBJ1-1	.	TRBV27	CASSMGKYTEAFF	TGTGCCAGCAGTATGGGGAAGTACACTGAAGCTTTCTTT
many	TRBJ2-7	.	TRBV7-9	CASSFSGSSYEQYF	TGTGCCAGCAGCTTCAGCGGAAGCTCCTACGAGCAGTACTTC
.	TRBJ2-7	TRBD1	TRBV30	CAWGTGQRPYEQYF	TGTGCCTGGGGAACGGGACAGCGCCCCTACGAGCAGTACTTC